Shown below are 6 T cell receptor beta chains from a single sample sequenced in a study of T cell responses to AZD1222 COVID-19 vaccine. Sequencing used immunoSEQ multiplex PCR; TCRdb keeps in-frame clones, though not all of them. This table holds just under 150,000 clones, approximately 89% found once. The source was peripheral blood, collected 28 days after the second AZD1222 dose. These receptors were taken from an adult who received the AZD1222 COVID-19 vaccine.

V usage is TRBV7-8 and J usage is TRBJ2-2, with TRBD2 identical over 8 bases. CDR3 length: 19 residues. Per the germline V gene, CDR1 is SGHVS and CDR2 is FQNEAQ. The J segment lost 6 bases and the V segment lost 4 bases, leaving 19 bases of the junction unmatched. The chain's CDR3 is CASSSTPIKREWDAGELFF. The CDR3 DNA reads TGTGCCAGCAGCTCAACACCGATTAAGCGGGAGTGGGATGCCGGGGAGCTGTTTTTT.

The V and J genes are TRBV28 and TRBJ1-5; D not certain. Germline-derived CDR1 and CDR2 are MDHEN and SYDVKM. Trimming removed 3 bases at V and 2 bases at J, with 14 bases between. This CDR3 comprises 16 residues. The DNA of the CDR3 is TGTGCCAGCAGTTTGGACGGAAATTGGGGCAATCAGCCCCAGCATTTT. Amino acids: CASSLDGNWGNQPQHF.

V and J are TRBV4-3 and TRBJ2-1; the match to TRBD2 covers 9 bases. This CDR3 has 15 amino acids. CDR1 is LGHNA, CDR2 YSLEER, per germline. V lost 4 bases to trimming and J lost 10 bases; unmatched junction nucleotides: 11. CDR3 loop: CASSPTSGLATEQFF. The CDR3 nucleotides read TGCGCCAGCAGCCCAACCTCGGGACTAGCTACAGAGCAGTTCTTC.

J is TRBJ2-1 and V is TRBV27; either TRBD1 or TRBD2 may supply D (5 bases each). The CDR3 is 14 residues long. Between the trimmed V and J ends, which lost 3 bases and 8 bases, there was a span of 14 bases. CDR1 and CDR2 from the germline V gene are MNHEY and SMNVEV (reference sequence). CDR3 sequence: CASSFGAGTDEQFF. In DNA form, the CDR3 reads TGTGCCAGCAGTTTTGGGGCAGGGACCGATGAGCAGTTCTTC.

V gene TRBV10-3 combines with J gene TRBJ1-2, with D possibly matching TRBD1 (5 bases). CDR3 size: 12 residues. Trimming removed 8 bases at V and 3 bases at J, with 10 bases between. Germline CDR1 is ENHRY and CDR2 is SYGVKD. CDR3 residues: CAISGSDYGYTF. The CDR3, as DNA: TGTGCCATCTCAGGGTCGGACTATGGCTACACCTTC.

V usage is TRBV2 and J usage is TRBJ2-7; D ambiguous. V was pared by 6 bases and J by 0 bases, with 6 bases between. The CDR3 extends over 12 amino acids. The germline gives CDR1 SNHLY, CDR2 FYNNEI. Here the CDR3 DNA reads TGTGCCAGCAGGGTCAGCTCCTACGAGCAGTACTTC. It encodes CASRVSSYEQYF.